Listed here are 19 T cell receptor beta chains from one sample, sequenced in a study of beta chain features in type 1 diabetes. General study findings and limits: Among patients with Type 1 diabetes, TCRB CDR3s were moderately but significantly shorter in every one of the four CD4+ subsets.

These receptors lack a known antigen. Isolated RNA was reverse transcribed in full, so expressed TCRB transcripts were sequenced. Sequencing was performed with immunoSEQ multiplex PCR; in TCRdb, only in-frame clones are kept and a portion is missing. The table shows about 660,000 clones, with about 14% occurring only once. Sample: naive CD4+ T cells from blood. Receptors were obtained from a man between 18 and 35 years old with type 1 diabetes.

The chain joins TRBV7-2 to TRBJ1-2; D is uncertain. Germline V gene lookup returns CDR1 SGHTA and CDR2 FQGNSA. V lost 2 bases and J 6 bases, leaving 16 bases between the germline ends. There are 15 residues in the CDR3. DNA for the CDR3: TGTGCCAGCAGCTTACGGCTCCGACGGGGAGATGGCTACACCTTC. Protein: CASSLRLRRGDGYTF.

This clone was found a few times. This chain joins TRBV9 and TRBJ2-1; TRBD1 aligns across 7 bases. The CDR3 runs 15 residues. In germline, CDR1 is SGDLS, CDR2 YYNGEE. V dropped 0 bases and J dropped 1; count of bases not matched to a gene: 1. CDR3 DNA: TGTGCCAGCAGCGTAGAGACAGGGTCCTACAATGAGCAGTTCTTC. Amino acid sequence: CASSVETGSYNEQFF.

This clone came up a few times. The CDR3 DNA follows: TGTGCCAGCATCTCGGGGGAAGCCTCCTACGAGCAGTACTTC. It translates to CASISGEASYEQYF. The chain uses TRBV28 and TRBJ2-7; possibly TRBD2 for D (6 bases). The CDR3 consists of 14 residues. Trimming pared 7 bases from V and 0 bases from J, leaving 13 bases between. The germline CDR1 and CDR2 sequences are MDHEN and SYDVKM.

Only a few counts were recorded for this clone. V is TRBV28 and J is TRBJ2-1, with D unclear. This CDR3 is built from 13 residues. V lost 6 bases and J 4 bases, leaving 10 bases between the germline ends. Per germline, CDR1 MDHEN and CDR2 SYDVKM. The CDR3 protein is CASSQAPYNEQFF. In DNA, the CDR3 is TGTGCCAGCAGCCAAGCCCCTTACAATGAGCAGTTCTTC.

The CDR3, as DNA: TGCGCCAGCAGCTTGGACAATCGGGAGCAGTACTTC. Translating gives CASSLDNREQYF. The chain is built from TRBV5-1 and TRBJ2-7; D gene unclear. Germline assignment: CDR1 SGHRS and CDR2 YFSETQ. The V end was cut by 0 bases, the J end by 7 bases, with 8 bases between. The CDR3 loop spans 12 amino acids.

The rearrangement uses TRBV2 and TRBJ2-5; the match to TRBD2 covers 9 bases. This CDR3 region has 13 residues. The germline CDR1 and CDR2 sequences are SNHLY and FYNNEI. J was trimmed by 4 bases and V by 6 bases; bases with no gene match: 3. The CDR3 DNA follows: TGTGCCAGCAGAGGGACTAGCCGAGAGACCCAGTACTTC. Protein product: CASRGTSRETQYF.

This clone was observed a few times. CDR3 region: CASALRQTSSTDTQYF. The DNA of the CDR3 is TGTGCCAGCGCTTTACGGCAGACCTCTAGCACAGATACGCAGTATTTT. V and J are TRBV6-6 and TRBJ2-3; D remains ambiguous. V lost 8 bases and J lost 0, with 18 bases in between. Germline values: CDR1 MNHNY, CDR2 SVGAGI (reference sequence). This CDR3 has 16 amino acids.

This clone was seen only a few times. Distinct nucleotide sequences in the sample also encode this CDR3. V and J are TRBV5-1 and TRBJ1-6, with a possible D match to TRBD1 (5 bases). Germline CDR1 SGHRS, CDR2 YFSETQ. Trimming took off 2 bases at V and 6 bases at J, with 9 bases between the two ends. This CDR3 has 14 amino acids. The CDR3 DNA is TGCGCCAGCAGCTTACGGGACCCTAATTCACCCCTCCACTTT. Its protein product is CASSLRDPNSPLHF.

The chain uses TRBV5-1 and TRBJ2-1; D perhaps matches TRBD1 (5 bases). This CDR3 has 14 amino acids. V lost 5 bases and J lost 0, with 9 bases in between. Germline V gives CDR1 SGHRS, CDR2 YFSETQ. CDR3 DNA sequence: TGCGCCAGCAGTGACAGAAGCTCCTACAATGAGCAGTTCTTC. Amino acid sequence: CASSDRSSYNEQFF. Full variable domain (outside the CDR3, taken from reference TRBV5-1 and TRBJ2-1): KAGVTQTPRYLIKTRGQQVTLSCSPISGHRSVSWYQQTPGQGLQFLFEYFSETQRNKGNFPGRFSGRQFSNSRSEMNVSTLELGDSALYLCASSDRSSYNEQFFGPGTRLTVL.

The chain links TRBV7-9 to TRBJ2-7, with TRBD2 matching 10 bases. Germline CDR1 reads SEHNR; CDR2 reads FQNEAQ (reference sequence). The CDR3 extends over 15 amino acids. Trimming removed 5 bases from V and 7 bases from J; junction bases left unmatched: 11. The CDR3 sequence: CASSPSQAGGKEQYF. CDR3 sequence (DNA): TGTGCCAGCAGCCCATCCCAAGCGGGGGGGAAAGAGCAGTACTTC.

V usage is TRBV7-8 and J usage is TRBJ1-1; possible D gene TRBD1, 5 bases. Trimming pared 1 base from V and 7 bases from J, leaving 13 bases between. The CDR3 is made up of 14 amino acids. Per the germline V gene, CDR1 is SGHVS and CDR2 is FQNEAQ. The CDR3 sequence: CASSLEQANGEAFF. The CDR3 DNA sequence: TGTGCCAGCAGCTTAGAACAGGCCAACGGTGAAGCTTTCTTT.

A few counts support this clone. The chain links TRBV7-9 to TRBJ2-5, with TRBD2 as a possible D gene (5 bases). The germline V gene has CDR1 SEHNR and CDR2 FQNEAQ (reference sequence). The V gene lost 2 bases and the J gene lost 7 bases, with 20 bases spanning the gap. This CDR3 is built from 16 residues. CDR3 DNA sequence: TGTGCCAGCAGCTTATATGTAGGGCGGGTCGGGTGGACCCAGTACTTC. It encodes CASSLYVGRVGWTQYF.

The V and J genes are TRBV30 and TRBJ2-2, with 7 bases aligning to TRBD1. The CDR3 sequence is 13 residues long. CDR1 is GTSNPN, CDR2 SVGIG, per germline (reference sequence). V lost 6 bases to trimming and J lost 0 bases; unmatched junction nucleotides: 1. For the CDR3, the DNA is TGTGCCTGCGACAGGGCGAACACCGGGGAGCTGTTTTTT. It codes for CACDRANTGELFF.

This clone was found a few times. J is TRBJ1-4 and V is TRBV7-9; 7 bases are a match to TRBD1. This CDR3 region has 13 residues. Trimming cost V 7 bases and J 8 bases; bases outside gene matches: 7. Per germline, CDR1 SEHNR and CDR2 FQNEAQ (reference sequence). CDR3 amino acids: CASTEGAEEKLFF. In DNA form, the CDR3 reads TGTGCCAGCACCGAGGGGGCTGAAGAAAAACTGTTTTTT.

The chain carries TRBV14 and TRBJ1-2; D is possibly TRBD1 (5 bases). Germline-derived CDR1 and CDR2 are SGHDN and FVKESK. V was trimmed by 3 bases and J by 4 bases, leaving 12 bases between them. The CDR3 spans 14 residues. CDR3 protein: CASSHAGLLYGYTF. The CDR3 bases are TGTGCCAGCAGCCACGCGGGACTCCTCTATGGCTACACCTTC. The complete variable domain, with remaining parts taken from reference TRBV14 and TRBJ1-2, reads EAGVTQFPSHSVIEKGQTVTLRCDPISGHDNLYWYRRVMGKEIKFLLHFVKESKQDESGMPNNRFLAERTGGTYSTLKVQPAELEDSGVYFCASSHAGLLYGYTFGSGTRLTVV.

The rearrangement uses TRBV4-3 and TRBJ1-2; tentative D call: TRBD1 (6 bases). Trimming shortened V by 3 bases and J by 2 bases, and 7 bases separated the two germline ends. The CDR3 is 13 amino acids. In germline, CDR1 is LGHNA, CDR2 YSLEER. As DNA, the CDR3 is TGCGCCAGCAGCCATGGACAGAACTATGGCTACACCTTC. Protein product: CASSHGQNYGYTF.

Written as DNA, the CDR3 is TGTGCCAGCAGTTCCCCGGGACAGGCTACCGGGGAGCTGTTTTTT. Translated, it gives CASSSPGQATGELFF. The chain employs TRBV28 and TRBJ2-2; 8 bases match TRBD1. V was clipped by 4 bases and J by 5 bases; unmatched bases: 6. Germline loops: CDR1 MDHEN, CDR2 SYDVKM. CDR3 size: 15 residues.

There are a few counts of this clone. The V and J genes are TRBV18 and TRBJ2-7, with 12 nucleotides matching TRBD1. Germline lookup yields CDR1 KGHSH and CDR2 LQKENI. J was trimmed by 4 bases and V by 2 bases; bases with no gene match: 3. CDR3 length equals 15 residues. This chain's CDR3 is CASSPGTGGEYEQYF. The CDR3 nucleotides are TGTGCCAGCTCACCAGGGACAGGGGGCGAGTACGAGCAGTACTTC.

A few counts support this clone. The chain employs TRBV14 and TRBJ2-4, with D uncertain. The CDR3 totals 13 residues. CDR1 and CDR2 from the germline V gene are SGHDN and FVKESK. Trimming removed 0 bases from V and 7 bases from J, with 7 bases in between. The chain's CDR3 is CASSQDLGNIQYF. The DNA for the CDR3 is TGTGCCAGCAGCCAAGATCTGGGGAACATTCAGTACTTC. Combining the CDR3 with reference TRBV14 and TRBJ2-4 gives the whole variable domain EAGVTQFPSHSVIEKGQTVTLRCDPISGHDNLYWYRRVMGKEIKFLLHFVKESKQDESGMPNNRFLAERTGGTYSTLKVQPAELEDSGVYFCASSQDLGNIQYFGAGTRLSVL.